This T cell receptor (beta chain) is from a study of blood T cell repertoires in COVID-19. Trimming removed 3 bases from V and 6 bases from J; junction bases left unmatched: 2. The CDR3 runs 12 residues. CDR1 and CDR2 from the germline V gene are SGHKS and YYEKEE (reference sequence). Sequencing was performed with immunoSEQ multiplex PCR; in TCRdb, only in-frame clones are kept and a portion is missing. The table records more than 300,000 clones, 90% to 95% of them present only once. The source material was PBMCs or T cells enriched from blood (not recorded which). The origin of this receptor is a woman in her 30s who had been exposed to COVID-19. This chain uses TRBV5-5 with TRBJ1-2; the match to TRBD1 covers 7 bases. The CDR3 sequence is CASSSQGHGYTF. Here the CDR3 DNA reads TGTGCCAGCAGCTCACAGGGGCATGGCTACACCTTC.